This TCR beta chain was recorded in a study of OX40 agonist ivuxolimab in advanced cancers. Study-level background: Three patients had partial responses: one hepatocellular carcinoma, two cutaneous melanoma.

Sequencing used immunoSEQ multiplex PCR; TCRdb keeps in-frame clones, though not all of them. The table includes tens of thousands of clones, 80% to 90% detected once. Germline assignment: CDR1 MRHNA and CDR2 SNTAGT. This CDR3 region has 15 residues. V was clipped by 3 bases and J by 9 bases; unmatched bases: 7. Drawing of blood for sampling happened at baseline, at cycle 4 day 1, and at cycle 7 day 1. The specimen was CD4+ or CD8+ T cells sorted from blood, collected in a trial of the OX40 agonist ivuxolimab. This receptor was taken from an adult with an advanced solid tumor such as melanoma, head and neck, liver or kidney cancer. The chain joins TRBV6-4 to TRBJ2-1, with 11 nucleotides matching TRBD2. In DNA form, the CDR3 reads TGTGCCAGCAGTGATGATGCCGGGACTAGCGGTGAGCAGTTCTTC. Residues: CASSDDAGTSGEQFF.